The rows below give T cell receptor beta chains drawn from one sample of a study of human T cells and chemical hapten exposure. TCRdb ran MiXCR on the RACE reads and lists one entry per CDR3 protein. Among approximately 100,000 distinct CDR3 sequences listed, approximately 9.9% were seen once. The sequences come from whole blood, collected in connection with sensitization to the hapten diphenylcyclopropenone (DPC). All receptors derive from a woman between 35 and 50 years old with alopecia areata. Some clones in this sample may be carry-over from other donors' samples. The CDR3 runs from the conserved cysteine through the conserved F or W. A D gene is named only where the DNA matches it firmly. The size field is filled for only some rows; it gives once, few, many or a size class.

abundance: many
j_gene: TRBJ1-2
d_gene: .
v_gene: TRBV12-3/TRBV12-4
len: 14
CDR3nt: TGTGCCAGCCTTGGGCGGAGGGGGAGCTATGGCTACACCTTC
CDR3aa: CASLGRRGSYGYTF

abundance: many
j_gene: TRBJ1-2
d_gene: .
v_gene: TRBV20-1
len: 12
CDR3nt: TGCAGTGCTAGATCATCCGGGACAGGCTACACCTTC
CDR3aa: CSARSSGTGYTF

abundance: few
j_gene: TRBJ2-7
d_gene: TRBD1
v_gene: TRBV7-8
len: 18
CDR3nt: TGTGCCAGCAGCTTAGGGACAGGGCTGGGCTACCTTGATTTCGGGCAGTACTTC
CDR3aa: CASSLGTGLGYLDFGQYF

abundance: many
j_gene: TRBJ1-5
d_gene: .
v_gene: TRBV27
len: 14
CDR3nt: TGTGCCAGCAGGGACCCCTATTCGAATCAGCCCCAGCATTTT
CDR3aa: CASRDPYSNQPQHF

abundance: many
j_gene: TRBJ1-2
d_gene: .
v_gene: TRBV27
len: 13
CDR3nt: TGTGCCAGCAGGTTTCTAGAAGACTATGGCTACACCTTC
CDR3aa: CASRFLEDYGYTF

abundance: few
j_gene: TRBJ1-2
d_gene: .
v_gene: TRBV29-1
len: 14
CDR3nt: TGCAGCGTTGAGGATGGTACAGGGTACTATGGCTACACCTTC
CDR3aa: CSVEDGTGYYGYTF

abundance: few
j_gene: TRBJ1-2
d_gene: .
v_gene: TRBV18
len: 12
CDR3nt: TGTGCCAGCTCACCACAGGACGGTGGCTACACCTTC
CDR3aa: CASSPQDGGYTF

abundance: many
j_gene: TRBJ2-7
d_gene: TRBD1
v_gene: TRBV10-3
len: 14
CDR3nt: TGTGCCATCAGTGACCCAACGGGACAGCTTGAGCAGTACTTC
CDR3aa: CAISDPTGQLEQYF

abundance: .
j_gene: TRBJ2-3
d_gene: TRBD1
v_gene: TRBV9
len: 15
CDR3nt: TGTGCCAGCAGCGGCGGACAGGGGGATGTCGATACGCAGTATTTT
CDR3aa: CASSGGQGDVDTQYF

abundance: few
j_gene: TRBJ1-2
d_gene: .
v_gene: TRBV20-1
len: 11
CDR3nt: TGCAGTGCTACCCGTAACTATGGCTACACCTTC
CDR3aa: CSATRNYGYTF

abundance: many
j_gene: TRBJ1-2
d_gene: .
v_gene: TRBV29-1
len: 15
CDR3nt: TGCAGCGTTTTAGCGGGACAAAAGAATACCTATGGCTACACCTTC
CDR3aa: CSVLAGQKNTYGYTF

abundance: many
j_gene: TRBJ2-3
d_gene: TRBD1
v_gene: TRBV6-6
len: 14
CDR3nt: TGTGCCAGCAGTTCGGGACAGAGAGGGGATACGCAGTATTTT
CDR3aa: CASSSGQRGDTQYF

abundance: many
j_gene: TRBJ1-5
d_gene: .
v_gene: TRBV7-3
len: 13
CDR3nt: TGTGCCAGCAGCCTCCAGGTCTGCCAGCCCCAGCATTTT
CDR3aa: CASSLQVCQPQHF

abundance: many
j_gene: TRBJ2-5
d_gene: TRBD2
v_gene: TRBV7-2
len: 16
CDR3nt: TGTGCCAGCAGCTGGTCCCTTAGCGGGGGGTCCGGGGCCCAGTACTTC
CDR3aa: CASSWSLSGGSGAQYF

abundance: .
j_gene: TRBJ2-6
d_gene: TRBD1
v_gene: TRBV24-1
len: 18
CDR3nt: TGTGCCACCAGTGGCCCGGGACAGGGGGTATCCGGGGCCAACGTCCTGACTTTC
CDR3aa: CATSGPGQGVSGANVLTF

abundance: few
j_gene: TRBJ1-5
d_gene: .
v_gene: TRBV19
len: 13
CDR3nt: TGTGCCAGTAGTATCCAGGCAGGTCAGCCCCAGCATTTT
CDR3aa: CASSIQAGQPQHF

abundance: .
j_gene: TRBJ2-5
d_gene: TRBD2
v_gene: TRBV7-9
len: 15
CDR3nt: TGTGCCAGCAGCTTCAGCGGGGGGGCCGCGGAGACCCAGTACTTC
CDR3aa: CASSFSGGAAETQYF

abundance: many
j_gene: TRBJ1-5
d_gene: .
v_gene: TRBV18
len: 15
CDR3nt: TGTGCCAGCTCACCGGTGCAGGTCGACAATCAGCCCCAGCATTTT
CDR3aa: CASSPVQVDNQPQHF

abundance: .
j_gene: TRBJ2-3
d_gene: .
v_gene: TRBV7-2
len: 12
CDR3nt: TGTGCCAGCAGCCCCTACTACGGTACGCAGTATTTT
CDR3aa: CASSPYYGTQYF

abundance: many
j_gene: TRBJ2-5
d_gene: .
v_gene: TRBV7-6
len: 15
CDR3nt: TGTGCCAGCAGCTTACTCGGGAGTCGGCAAGAGACCCAGTACTTC
CDR3aa: CASSLLGSRQETQYF

abundance: .
j_gene: TRBJ1-2
d_gene: .
v_gene: TRBV5-6
len: 12
CDR3nt: TGTGCCAGCAGCTCCTATAACTATGGCTACACCTTC
CDR3aa: CASSSYNYGYTF

abundance: many
j_gene: TRBJ2-3
d_gene: TRBD2
v_gene: TRBV6-5
len: 17
CDR3nt: TGTGCCAGCAGTTATGTCATTAGCGGGGGGGCAATAGATACGCAGTATTTT
CDR3aa: CASSYVISGGAIDTQYF

abundance: few
j_gene: TRBJ2-1
d_gene: .
v_gene: TRBV12-3/TRBV12-4
len: 12
CDR3nt: TGTGCCAGCAGTTTCAGATCCTCGGGGGAGTTCTTC
CDR3aa: CASSFRSSGEFF

abundance: .
j_gene: TRBJ2-3
d_gene: .
v_gene: TRBV5-5
len: 12
CDR3nt: TGTGCCAGCAGCGAGGGGGCAGATACGCAGTATTTT
CDR3aa: CASSEGADTQYF

abundance: .
j_gene: TRBJ2-4
d_gene: .
v_gene: TRBV20-1
len: 14
CDR3nt: TGCAGTGCTAGGGTGGTGGGGGGCCGCGACATTCAGTACTTC
CDR3aa: CSARVVGGRDIQYF

abundance: many
j_gene: TRBJ2-3
d_gene: .
v_gene: TRBV18
len: 14
CDR3nt: TGTGCCAGCTCACCGCCGGGGGCTGCGGATACGCAGTATTTT
CDR3aa: CASSPPGAADTQYF

abundance: many
j_gene: TRBJ2-7
d_gene: .
v_gene: TRBV27
len: 14
CDR3nt: TGTGCCAGCAGTTTAGGGGTAATCTCCTACGAGCAGTACTTC
CDR3aa: CASSLGVISYEQYF

abundance: few
j_gene: TRBJ1-1
d_gene: .
v_gene: TRBV7-6
len: 12
CDR3nt: TGTGCCAGCAGCTCCACGAACACTGAAGCTTTCTTT
CDR3aa: CASSSTNTEAFF

abundance: few
j_gene: TRBJ2-2
d_gene: .
v_gene: TRBV20-1
len: 14
CDR3nt: TGCAGTGCTCCGCGGACAGTAAACACCGGGGAGCTGTTTTTT
CDR3aa: CSAPRTVNTGELFF

abundance: few
j_gene: TRBJ1-6
d_gene: .
v_gene: TRBV12-3/TRBV12-4
len: 16
CDR3nt: TGTGCCAGCAGTCGAAGTGGGGGGGGAATTGGATCACCCCTCCACTTT
CDR3aa: CASSRSGGGIGSPLHF

abundance: few
j_gene: TRBJ2-4
d_gene: TRBD1
v_gene: TRBV3-1
len: 17
CDR3nt: TGTGCCAGCAGCCTTAACCAGGGGGCAGGGGCCAAAAACATTCAGTACTTC
CDR3aa: CASSLNQGAGAKNIQYF

abundance: few
j_gene: TRBJ2-1
d_gene: .
v_gene: TRBV29-1
len: 14
CDR3nt: TGCAGCGTTGAAGTCGGGCAGGACTACAATGAGCAGTTCTTC
CDR3aa: CSVEVGQDYNEQFF

abundance: many
j_gene: TRBJ2-7
d_gene: .
v_gene: TRBV11-2
len: 15
CDR3nt: TGTGCCAGCAGCTTAGTGGGGTACCAGTCCTACGAGCAGTACTTC
CDR3aa: CASSLVGYQSYEQYF

abundance: few
j_gene: TRBJ1-3
d_gene: .
v_gene: TRBV6-6
len: 17
CDR3nt: TGTGCCAGCAGTTACTCGCGGCCTAGCCTCTCTGGAAACACCATATATTTT
CDR3aa: CASSYSRPSLSGNTIYF

abundance: .
j_gene: TRBJ2-7
d_gene: TRBD2
v_gene: TRBV5-1
len: 16
CDR3nt: TGCGCCAGCAGCCTCCGAAGGGCTAGCGGGGACCACGAGCAGTACTTC
CDR3aa: CASSLRRASGDHEQYF

abundance: many
j_gene: TRBJ2-5
d_gene: TRBD2
v_gene: TRBV3-1
len: 17
CDR3nt: TGTGCCAGCAGCCAAGGTAGCGGGGGGGCCACTCGGGAGACCCAGTACTTC
CDR3aa: CASSQGSGGATRETQYF

abundance: .
j_gene: TRBJ2-7
d_gene: TRBD1
v_gene: TRBV27
len: 14
CDR3nt: TGTGCCAGCATCGTGGACAGGGATCCCTACGAGCAGTACTTC
CDR3aa: CASIVDRDPYEQYF

abundance: many
j_gene: TRBJ1-1
d_gene: .
v_gene: TRBV6-5
len: 18
CDR3nt: TGTGCCAGCAGTTACTCGATGTATCGGGGTCCGGGAAACACTGAAGCTTTCTTT
CDR3aa: CASSYSMYRGPGNTEAFF

abundance: many
j_gene: TRBJ1-6
d_gene: .
v_gene: TRBV7-6
len: 15
CDR3nt: TGTGCCAGCAGCCCCCAAGAGTTGGGGGGATCACCCCTCCACTTT
CDR3aa: CASSPQELGGSPLHF

abundance: few
j_gene: TRBJ2-7
d_gene: .
v_gene: TRBV24-1
len: 16
CDR3nt: TGTGCCACCGACAGATCCAGCGGTCCCAGCTCCTACGAGCAGTACTTC
CDR3aa: CATDRSSGPSSYEQYF

abundance: .
j_gene: TRBJ2-7
d_gene: .
v_gene: TRBV20-1
len: 11
CDR3nt: TGCAGTGCTAGAGAGAACTACGAGCAGTACTTC
CDR3aa: CSARENYEQYF

abundance: .
j_gene: TRBJ1-1
d_gene: .
v_gene: TRBV5-4
len: 16
CDR3nt: TGTGCCAGCAGCCTACCGGGACACCCTAAGAACACTGAAGCTTTCTTT
CDR3aa: CASSLPGHPKNTEAFF

abundance: few
j_gene: TRBJ1-2
d_gene: .
v_gene: TRBV18
len: 15
CDR3nt: TGTGCCAGCTCGTCAGGGACGGACCTTAGCTATGGCTACACCTTC
CDR3aa: CASSSGTDLSYGYTF

abundance: .
j_gene: TRBJ2-2
d_gene: .
v_gene: TRBV7-3
len: 14
CDR3nt: TGTGCCAGCAGCCTCGACCCTGGAGCCGGGGAGCTGTTTTTT
CDR3aa: CASSLDPGAGELFF

abundance: .
j_gene: TRBJ2-2
d_gene: .
v_gene: TRBV4-1
len: 14
CDR3nt: TGCGCCAGCAGCCAACAAGGGTACACCGGGGAGCTGTTTTTT
CDR3aa: CASSQQGYTGELFF

abundance: .
j_gene: TRBJ2-7
d_gene: .
v_gene: TRBV7-9
len: 11
CDR3nt: TGTGCCAGCAGCTTCGGCGGCCCGCAGTACTTC
CDR3aa: CASSFGGPQYF

abundance: few
j_gene: TRBJ2-7
d_gene: .
v_gene: TRBV28
len: 15
CDR3nt: TGTGCCAGCAGGGGCACGGGGCCGGAGGTCTACGAGCAGTACTTC
CDR3aa: CASRGTGPEVYEQYF

abundance: few
j_gene: TRBJ2-5
d_gene: .
v_gene: TRBV20-1
len: 13
CDR3nt: TGCAGTGCCCAGCCGGGGCATCAAGAGACCCAGTACTTC
CDR3aa: CSAQPGHQETQYF

abundance: .
j_gene: TRBJ2-1
d_gene: .
v_gene: TRBV6-2/TRBV6-3
len: 15
CDR3nt: TGTGCCAGCAGGATCTGGGGGGGCAATGGCAATGAGCAGTTCTTC
CDR3aa: CASRIWGGNGNEQFF

abundance: few
j_gene: TRBJ2-7
d_gene: .
v_gene: TRBV10-3
len: 14
CDR3nt: TGTGCCATCAGTGACTCCTGGGACTCCTACGAGCAGTACTTC
CDR3aa: CAISDSWDSYEQYF

abundance: few
j_gene: TRBJ2-1
d_gene: TRBD1
v_gene: TRBV4-3
len: 15
CDR3nt: TGCGCCAGCAGCCAGTCCAGGGGGCCCTACAATGAGCAGTTCTTC
CDR3aa: CASSQSRGPYNEQFF

abundance: many
j_gene: TRBJ2-3
d_gene: .
v_gene: TRBV12-3/TRBV12-4
len: 12
CDR3nt: TGTGCCAGCAGCCCGGCCGGACTTAATCAGTATTTT
CDR3aa: CASSPAGLNQYF